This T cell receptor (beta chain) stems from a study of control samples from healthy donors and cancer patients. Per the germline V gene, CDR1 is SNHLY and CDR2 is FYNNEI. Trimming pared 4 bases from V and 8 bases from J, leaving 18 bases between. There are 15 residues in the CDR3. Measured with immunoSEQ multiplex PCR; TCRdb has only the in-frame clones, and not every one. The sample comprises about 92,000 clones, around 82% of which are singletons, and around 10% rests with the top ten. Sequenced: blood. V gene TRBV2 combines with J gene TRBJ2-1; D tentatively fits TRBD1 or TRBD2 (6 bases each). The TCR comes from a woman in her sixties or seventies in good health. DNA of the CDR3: TGTGCCAGCAGTGTAGGGGGGAGTTGGATAGATGAGCAGTTCTTC. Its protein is CASSVGGSWIDEQFF.